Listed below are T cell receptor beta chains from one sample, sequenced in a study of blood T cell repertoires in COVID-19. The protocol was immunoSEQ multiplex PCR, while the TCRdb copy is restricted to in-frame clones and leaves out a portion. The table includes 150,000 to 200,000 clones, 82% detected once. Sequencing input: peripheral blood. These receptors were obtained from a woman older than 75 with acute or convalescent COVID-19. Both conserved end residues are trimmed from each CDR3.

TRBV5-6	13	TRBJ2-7	ASSYPGQGTYEQY
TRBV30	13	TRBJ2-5	AWTYGLAGLETQY
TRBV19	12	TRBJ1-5	ASSRGTGPQPQH
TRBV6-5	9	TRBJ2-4	ASRQGDIQY
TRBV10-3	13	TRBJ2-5	AISEGGAVLETQY
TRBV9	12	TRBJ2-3	ASSPQGSTDTQY
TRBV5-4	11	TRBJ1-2	ASSKQGSYGYT
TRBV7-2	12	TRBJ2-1	ASSLMSSYNEQF
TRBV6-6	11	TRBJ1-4	ASQGGGVEKLF
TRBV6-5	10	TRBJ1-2	ASSLAIIGYT
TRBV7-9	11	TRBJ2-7	ASSSSGAYEQY
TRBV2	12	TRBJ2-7	ASSLAGAGYEQY
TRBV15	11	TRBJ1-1	ATRQTIDRQGL
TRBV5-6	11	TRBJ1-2	ASSQGQVYGYT
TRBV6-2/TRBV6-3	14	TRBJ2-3	ASSYTLAGSTDTQY
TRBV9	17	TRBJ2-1	ASSLPTGTSGHRYNEQF
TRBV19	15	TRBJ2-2	ASSIEVRATNTGELF
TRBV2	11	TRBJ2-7	ASTGGLAYEQY
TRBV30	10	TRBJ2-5	AWSASVGTQY
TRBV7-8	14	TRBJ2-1	ASSWTVGGSYNEQF
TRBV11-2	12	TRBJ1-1	ASSLLTVGTEAF
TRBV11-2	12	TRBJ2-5	ASSANRGKETQY
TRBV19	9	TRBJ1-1	ASKWEGPAF
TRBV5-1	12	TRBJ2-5	ASSSLQAQETQY
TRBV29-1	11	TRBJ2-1	SVAGTAYNEQF
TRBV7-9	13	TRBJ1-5	ASSSGHPGDQPQH
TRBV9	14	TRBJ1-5	ASSVESGAINQPQH
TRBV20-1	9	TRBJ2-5	SARQGETQY
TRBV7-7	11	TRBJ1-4	ASSRGSGEKLF